This passage covers 20 T cell receptor beta chains from one sample sequenced in a study of T cells in Graves' hyperthyroidism and ophthalmopathy (dated by TCRdb to the late 2010s). Libraries came from multiplex PCR. Instrument used: Illumina HiSeq 2000. Amplification of TCR beta CDR3 regions was carried out from RNA transcripts. A first-round RT-PCR of the TCR CDR3 used the HTBI primer set with the Qiagen OneStep RT-PCR kit. TCRdb ran its own pipeline on the public reads, namely fastp trimming at Q25 and MiXCR clone calling, and kept in-frame beta chains. When rows share a CDR3 protein, they turn into one entry using the most common DNA and genes. A total of roughly 360,000 distinct CDR3 sequences appear in this sample, roughly 13% of them only once. The biggest ten clones account for more than 20% of the sample. Material: blood. These receptor sequences come from a man aged 30-40 years with Graves' hyperthyroidism that later progressed to Graves' ophthalmopathy.

Turning to this clonotype: A clone one base away is much larger, so this may be a read error. The rearrangement joins TRBV12-5 to TRBJ1-2; no definite D call. The V end was cut by 6 bases, the J end by 5 bases, with 13 bases between. Germline V gives CDR1 LGHNT, CDR2 FRNRAP. The CDR3 extends over 13 amino acids. As DNA, the CDR3 is TGTGCTAGTGGCCCCGGAGAAGGATATGGCTACACCTTC. As protein: CASGPGEGYGYTF.

The V gene is TRBV5-1, the J gene TRBJ1-3; maybe TRBD1 (5 bases). Trimming took off 2 bases at V and 4 bases at J, with 16 bases between the two ends. CDR1 SGHRS and CDR2 YFSETQ come from the germline V gene. There are 16 residues in the CDR3. The CDR3 bases are TGCGCCAGCAGCTTCTTTGGGGGGACGCTCGGAAACACCATATATTTT. This encodes CASSFFGGTLGNTIYF. The entire variable domain, with the rest obtained from reference TRBV5-1 and TRBJ1-3, is as follows: KAGVTQTPRYLIKTRGQQVTLSCSPISGHRSVSWYQQTPGQGLQFLFEYFSETQRNKGNFPGRFSGRQFSNSRSEMNVSTLELGDSALYLCASSFFGGTLGNTIYFGEGSWLTVV.

This clonotype has ten or more counts. The chain joins TRBV27 to TRBJ1-5; D unclear. The ends were cut back, 5 bases at V and 4 bases at J, with 21 bases in the middle. The CDR3 runs 17 residues. The V gene's germline CDR1 is MNHEY and CDR2 SMNVEV (reference sequence). Written as DNA, the CDR3 is TGTGCCAGCAGTCCCACATCCGGACTGGGAAAAAATCAGCCCCAGCATTTT. Protein sequence: CASSPTSGLGKNQPQHF.

This clonotype was detected only once. This chain connects TRBV11-2 to TRBJ2-7, with 9 bases identical to TRBD1. Germline V lookup: CDR1 SGHAT, CDR2 FQNNGV. V shed 4 bases and J 3 bases; nucleotides not matched to a gene: 7. The CDR3 contains 15 residues. The CDR3 reads CASSSRGTGSYEQYF. The CDR3 bases are TGTGCCAGCAGCTCCAGAGGGACAGGGAGCTACGAGCAGTACTTC.

This clonotype occurred many times. This sequence joins TRBV7-9 and TRBJ2-7, with D possibly being TRBD2 (5 bases). Germline V gives CDR1 SEHNR, CDR2 FQNEAQ (reference sequence). The CDR3 has 15 residues. V gave up 2 bases and J gave up 3 bases, with 14 bases separating them. The CDR3 reads CASSLSGSLGYEQYF. In DNA, the CDR3 is TGTGCCAGCAGCTTATCGGGGAGTTTGGGCTACGAGCAGTACTTC.

As to this clonotype: This is likely a read error, given that the CDR3 carries no conserved phenylalanine or tryptophan at its end. This chain links TRBV5-4 with TRBJ1-1; the D gene is possibly TRBD1 (5 bases). Germline-derived CDR1 and CDR2 are SGHNT and YYREEE (reference sequence). With 1 base removed from V and 0 bases from J, the gap between germline ends came to 13 bases. This CDR3 has 16 amino acids. Here the CDR3 DNA reads TGTGCCAGCAGCTTGCGCCGGGGCAGTGTGAACACTGAAGCTTTCTCT. Its protein is CASSLRRGSVNTEAFS.

This clonotype was seen ten or more times. The chain employs TRBV7-9 and TRBJ1-4; D might be TRBD1 (5 bases). Germline CDR1 is SEHNR and CDR2 is FQNEAQ (reference sequence). This CDR3 contains 15 residues. The V and J ends lost 3 bases and 6 bases respectively, with 14 bases between them. For the CDR3, the DNA is TGTGCCAGCAGCTTCAGGACGGGACTCGATGAAAAACTGTTTTTT. Its translation: CASSFRTGLDEKLFF.

Ten or more counts support this clonotype. The rearrangement uses TRBV7-9 and TRBJ2-2, with 8 bases lining up with TRBD1. V was clipped by 4 bases and J by 5 bases; unmatched bases: 9. This CDR3 is 16 amino acids long. CDR1 and CDR2 (germline): SEHNR, FQNEAQ (reference sequence). The chain's CDR3 is CASSYDRGSGTGELFF. CDR3 nucleotides: TGTGCCAGCAGCTACGACAGGGGCTCGGGGACCGGGGAGCTGTTTTTT.

This clonotype has at least ten counts. The chain couples TRBV30 to TRBJ2-2; D gene unclear. V was trimmed by 2 bases and J by 9 bases, leaving 16 bases between them. This CDR3 is built from 14 residues. Germline assignment: CDR1 GTSNPN and CDR2 SVGIG (reference sequence). The DNA for the CDR3 is TGTGCCTGGAGTATTGGCTATGAACCCCGGGAGCTGTTTTTT. Protein sequence: CAWSIGYEPRELFF.

The rearrangement joins TRBV10-3 to TRBJ2-1; 9 nucleotides match TRBD1. Losses at the gene ends were 2 bases for V and 15 bases for J; bases not matched to a gene: 5. Germline V gene sequence: CDR1 ENHRY, CDR2 SYGVKD. The CDR3 spans 12 residues. CDR3 DNA sequence: TGTGCCATCAGTGAGACTCCGGGACAGGGGTTCTTC. This codes for CAISETPGQGFF.

This clonotype has more than one count but fewer than ten. This chain joins TRBV20-1 and TRBJ1-5; no clear D. The V and J ends lost 3 bases and 0 bases respectively, with 6 bases between them. From germline, CDR1 is DFQATT and CDR2 SNEGSKA (reference sequence). CDR3 size: 13 residues. CDR3 residues: CSARGYSNQPQHF. The CDR3 coding sequence is TGCAGTGCTAGGGGGTATAGCAATCAGCCCCAGCATTTT.

The chain joins TRBV6-1 to TRBJ2-7, with 10 positions matching TRBD1. Germline V CDR1 and CDR2: MNHNS, SASEGT. The CDR3 consists of 16 residues. V was clipped by 6 bases and J by 7 bases; unmatched bases: 15. The CDR3 DNA is TGTGCCAGCAGCAACCAATTCGGGACAGGGGAGAGGGAGCAGTACTTC. Its protein product is CASSNQFGTGEREQYF.

The genes are TRBV2 and TRBJ1-6; 7 nucleotides align to TRBD1. With 6 bases clipped from V and 7 bases from J, the junction kept 6 bases outside the gene matches. This CDR3 has 14 amino acids. Per germline, CDR1 SNHLY and CDR2 FYNNEI. The CDR3 protein is CASRADRANSPLHF. CDR3 in DNA: TGTGCCAGCAGGGCCGACAGGGCAAATTCACCCCTCCACTTT.

The chain is built from TRBV9 and TRBJ2-3, with no clear D. CDR1 and CDR2 from the germline V gene are SGDLS and YYNGEE. The CDR3 contains 14 residues. V lost 3 bases to trimming and J lost 0 bases, with 8 bases between them. CDR3 nucleotides: TGTGCCAGCAGCGCCGACATGAGCACAGATACGCAGTATTTT. It translates to CASSADMSTDTQYF. The whole variable domain, filled in from reference TRBV9 and TRBJ2-3, reads DSGVTQTPKHLITATGQRVTLRCSPRSGDLSVYWYQQSLDQGLQFLIQYYNGEERAKGNILERFSAQQFPDLHSELNLSSLELGDSALYFCASSADMSTDTQYFGPGTRLTVL.

The J gene is TRBJ2-3, the V gene TRBV28; 14 nucleotides align to TRBD2. Germline values: CDR1 MDHEN, CDR2 SYDVKM. J was trimmed by 4 bases and V by 2 bases; bases with no gene match: 8. The CDR3 consists of 18 residues. In DNA, the CDR3 is TGTGCCAGCAGTTTACCGGGACTAGCGGGGGTCGGTGCAGATACGCAGTATTTT. Protein sequence: CASSLPGLAGVGADTQYF.

This clonotype was recorded at least ten times. The chain employs TRBV18 and TRBJ2-1, with 7 bases that match TRBD1. Germline assignment: CDR1 KGHSH and CDR2 LQKENI. The junction had 8 bases not matched to a gene; V was cut back by 2 bases and J by 7 bases. This CDR3 is built from 15 residues. CDR3 bases: TGTGCCAGCTCACCAGGGGACAGACCGACAAATGAGCAGTTCTTC. It yields the protein CASSPGDRPTNEQFF.

This clonotype was recorded a few times. J is TRBJ1-3 and V is TRBV20-1; no definite D call. This CDR3 comprises 14 residues. Trimming left V 0 bases short and J 4 bases short, with 10 bases between. Germline V gene lookup returns CDR1 DFQATT and CDR2 SNEGSKA (reference sequence). CDR3 amino acids: CSAREGTAGNTIYF. Here the CDR3 DNA reads TGCAGTGCTAGAGAGGGAACCGCCGGAAACACCATATATTTT.

This clonotype was observed a few times. CDR3 nucleotide sequence: TGTGCCAGCAGCGTCCCGGGACCCGGGGCCGAAGAGACCCAGTACTTC. Its translation is CASSVPGPGAEETQYF. V is TRBV9 and J is TRBJ2-5; D tentatively reads TRBD1 or TRBD2 (5 bases each). Deletions cut 2 bases from V and 3 bases from J, with 17 bases between. The CDR3 extends over 16 amino acids. CDR1 SGDLS and CDR2 YYNGEE come from the germline V gene.

The chain couples TRBV20-1 to TRBJ1-5; TRBD1 is a possible D gene (6 bases). V dropped 4 bases and J dropped 5 bases, with 18 bases sitting between them. Germline CDR1 DFQATT, CDR2 SNEGSKA (reference sequence). CDR3 length: 15 residues. Here the CDR3 DNA reads TGCAGTGCTACCACGGGGGGGCCCAGGGATCAGCCCCAGCATTTT. Translating gives CSATTGGPRDQPQHF.

This clonotype was seen ten or more times. The CDR3 region has the DNA TGTGCCAGCAGCCCCGGAGCCTTTGGGGGGCAGGTCTATGGCTACACCTTC. As protein: CASSPGAFGGQVYGYTF. The gene calls are TRBV7-9 and TRBJ1-2, with a possible D match to TRBD1 (6 bases). Germline V CDR1 and CDR2: SEHNR, FQNEAQ (reference sequence). With 5 bases removed from V and 4 bases from J, the gap between germline ends came to 23 bases. The CDR3 length is 17 residues. The variable domain in full, completed from reference TRBV7-9 and TRBJ1-2, reads DTGVSQNPRHKITKRGQNVTFRCDPISEHNRLYWYRQTLGQGPEFLTYFQNEAQLEKSRLLSDRFSAERPKGSFSTLEIQRTEQGDSAMYLCASSPGAFGGQVYGYTFGSGTRLTVV.